The sequence of this T cell receptor beta chain was determined in a study of blood T cell repertoires in COVID-19 (dated by TCRdb to 2020 to 2022). Background for the entire study: Samples from collaborators originated in the United States, Italy and Spain and spanned both the acute and convalescent phases of COVID-19. The material from the prospective study consisted of cDNA or gDNA derived from T cells, B-cell-depleted T cells, or PBMCs. The dataset comprised deeply sampled blood TCRbeta repertoires from subjects exposed to, actively infected with, or recovered from COVID-19. The repertoires were released in a freely available public database meant as a resource for research on the immune response to SARS-CoV-2. The samples were drawn from the first 160 participants of the ongoing ImmuneRACE study and from more than 1,000 subjects provided by 6 global collaborators. A de-identified subject ID, COVID-19 status, age in years and sex were almost always included in the sample metadata. HLA class I and class II types, where available, came from metadata supplied by the sample provider rather than from assay-based typing.

TCRbeta CDR3 regions were amplified from genomic DNA by means of the immunoSEQ Assay, a bias-controlled multiplex PCR. The authors' pipeline ran thus. Within the assay, amplification of reference gene primers was used to estimate how many nucleated cells each sample contained. To quantify the absolute abundance of each unique TCRbeta CDR3 rearrangement, sequence reads were collapsed and filtered. For each sample, productive Simpson clonality was calculated as the square root of Simpson's diversity index over productive rearrangements. In TCRdb, the immuneACCESS table is reduced to in-frame sequences with V and J assigned. These tables do not hold every clone; where another copy was compared, an unresolved V gene accounts for under half, and the others remain unexplained. The V and J calls and clone size were taken over from that table, and D and trimming were inferred from the DNA. Counted in this sample were 200,000 to 250,000 clones; roughly 85% of them appeared once. Approximately 12% of the sample belongs to the ten largest clones.

What the authors observed across the whole study: The quantity of clinical and demographic metadata differed by source and by participant and was supplied without curation.

Regarding this clone: It has no known antigen specificity. No per-base quality is available; no much larger clone lies one base away.

Another Seattle source contributed samples from volunteer blood donors who had recovered from COVID-19. The collaborating institutions used their own protocols to collect whole blood in K2EDTA tubes. For TCRbeta analysis, collaborators shipped samples in one of three forms: frozen whole blood, isolated PBMCs, or DNA extracted from either of those sample types. The CDR3 has 16 amino acids, counting the end cysteine and phenylalanine. The CDR3 DNA has 48 bases and is translated from base 1. Taken from the germline V gene (reference sequence), the CDR1 and CDR2 loops are LGHDT and YNNKEL. V is cut by 2 bases and J by 0 bases, and the space between the germline ends is 12 bases.

The chain was built from TRBV3-1 (or the pseudogene TRBV3-2) and TRBJ2-3; matching of 5 bases hints at TRBD1 as the D gene. The receptor comes from a woman aged 18-35 years who had recovered from COVID-19. Sequenced material: peripheral blood. The CDR3 amino acid sequence is: CASSQRQTPSTDTQYF. The DNA is as follows: TGTGCCAGCAGCCAAAGACAGACACCTAGCACAGATACGCAGTATTTT.